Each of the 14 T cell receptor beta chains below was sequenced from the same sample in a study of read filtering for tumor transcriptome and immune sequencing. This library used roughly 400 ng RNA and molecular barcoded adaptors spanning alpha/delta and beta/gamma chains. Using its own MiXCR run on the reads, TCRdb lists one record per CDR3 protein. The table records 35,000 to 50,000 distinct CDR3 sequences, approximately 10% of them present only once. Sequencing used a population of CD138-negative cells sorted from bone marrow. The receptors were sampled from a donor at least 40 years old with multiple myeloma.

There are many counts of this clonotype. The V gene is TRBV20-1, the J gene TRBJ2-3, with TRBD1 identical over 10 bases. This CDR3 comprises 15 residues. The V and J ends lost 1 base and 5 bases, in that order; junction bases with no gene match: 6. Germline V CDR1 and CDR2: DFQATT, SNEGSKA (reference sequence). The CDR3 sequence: CSARGDRGQQDTQYF. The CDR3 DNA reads TGCAGTGCTAGAGGTGACAGGGGGCAGCAAGATACGCAGTATTTT.

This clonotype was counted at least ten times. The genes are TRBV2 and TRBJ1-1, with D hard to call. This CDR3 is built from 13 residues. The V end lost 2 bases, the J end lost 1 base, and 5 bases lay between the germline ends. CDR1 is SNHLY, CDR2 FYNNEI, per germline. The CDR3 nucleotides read TGTGCCAGCAGTGAACAGCAGAACACTGAAGCTTTCTTT. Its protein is CASSEQQNTEAFF.

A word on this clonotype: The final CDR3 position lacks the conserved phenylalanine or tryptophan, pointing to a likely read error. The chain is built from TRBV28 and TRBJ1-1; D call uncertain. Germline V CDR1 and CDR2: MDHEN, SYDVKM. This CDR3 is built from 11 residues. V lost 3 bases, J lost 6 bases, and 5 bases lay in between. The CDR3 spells CASSLGAEAFL. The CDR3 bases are TGTGCCAGCAGTTTGGGTGCTGAAGCTTTCCTT.

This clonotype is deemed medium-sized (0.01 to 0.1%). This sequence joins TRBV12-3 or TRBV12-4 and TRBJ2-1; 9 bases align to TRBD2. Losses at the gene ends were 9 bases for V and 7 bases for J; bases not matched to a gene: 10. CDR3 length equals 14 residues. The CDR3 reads CASIAGAAPNEQFF. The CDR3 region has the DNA TGTGCCAGTATAGCGGGAGCCGCCCCAAATGAGCAGTTCTTC.

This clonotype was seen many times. CDR3 coding DNA: TGTGCCAGCAGCATAACTAGCGCTTCGAACACCGGGGAGCTGTTTTTT. Amino acids: CASSITSASNTGELFF. The gene calls are TRBV11-2 and TRBJ2-2; 7 nucleotides align to TRBD2. CDR3 size: 16 residues. After removal of 5 bases from V and 0 bases from J, the junction contained 6 bases not matched to a gene. Looked up from germline, CDR1 is SGHAT and CDR2 is FQNNGV.

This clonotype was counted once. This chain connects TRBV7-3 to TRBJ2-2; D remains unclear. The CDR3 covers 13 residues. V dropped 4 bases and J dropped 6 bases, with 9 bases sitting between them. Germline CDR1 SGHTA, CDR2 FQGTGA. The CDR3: CASSWGWAGELFF. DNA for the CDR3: TGTGCCAGCAGCTGGGGATGGGCCGGGGAGCTGTTTTTT.

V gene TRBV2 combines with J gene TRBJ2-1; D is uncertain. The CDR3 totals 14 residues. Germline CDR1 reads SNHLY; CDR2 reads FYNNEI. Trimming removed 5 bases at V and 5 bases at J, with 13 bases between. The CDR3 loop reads CASSFLYSDNEQFF. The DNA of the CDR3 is TGTGCCAGCAGTTTCCTCTACAGTGACAATGAGCAGTTCTTC.

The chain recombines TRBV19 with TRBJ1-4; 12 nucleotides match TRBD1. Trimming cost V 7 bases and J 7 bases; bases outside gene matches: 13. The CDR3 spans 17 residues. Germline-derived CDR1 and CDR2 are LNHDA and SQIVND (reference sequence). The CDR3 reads CASTPGTGGRVSEKLFF. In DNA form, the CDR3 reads TGTGCCAGTACCCCCGGGACAGGGGGCCGCGTAAGTGAAAAACTGTTTTTT.

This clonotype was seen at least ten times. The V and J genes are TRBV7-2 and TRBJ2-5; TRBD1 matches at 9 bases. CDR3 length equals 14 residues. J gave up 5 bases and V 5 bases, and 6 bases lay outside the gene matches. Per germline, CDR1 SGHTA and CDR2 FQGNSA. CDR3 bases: TGTGCCAGCAGCACAGGACAGGGGCGCGAGACCCAGTACTTC. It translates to CASSTGQGRETQYF. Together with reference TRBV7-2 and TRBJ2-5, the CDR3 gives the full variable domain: GAGVSQSPSNKVTEKGKDVELRCDPISGHTALYWYRQSLGQGLEFLIYFQGNSAPDKSGLPSDRFSAERTGGSVSTLTIQRTQQEDSAVYLCASSTGQGRETQYFGPGTRLLVL.

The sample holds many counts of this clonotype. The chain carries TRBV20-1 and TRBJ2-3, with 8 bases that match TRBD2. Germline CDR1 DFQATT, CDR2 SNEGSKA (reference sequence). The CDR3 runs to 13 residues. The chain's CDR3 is CALERGPTDTQYF. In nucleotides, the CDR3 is TGCGCTCTCGAGCGGGGGCCCACAGATACGCAGTATTTT.

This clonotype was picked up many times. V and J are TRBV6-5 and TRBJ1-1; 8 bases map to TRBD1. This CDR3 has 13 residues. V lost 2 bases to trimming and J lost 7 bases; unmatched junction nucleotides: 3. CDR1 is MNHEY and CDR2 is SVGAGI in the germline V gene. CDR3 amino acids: CASSYDRGIEAFF. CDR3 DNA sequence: TGTGCCAGCAGTTACGACAGGGGAATTGAAGCTTTCTTT.

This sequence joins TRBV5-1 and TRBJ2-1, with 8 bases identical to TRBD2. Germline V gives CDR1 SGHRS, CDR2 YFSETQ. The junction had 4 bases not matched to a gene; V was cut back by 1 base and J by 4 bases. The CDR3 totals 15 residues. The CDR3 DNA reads TGCGCCAGCAGCTTGCCTCGCGGGGGGTACAATGAGCAGTTCTTC. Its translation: CASSLPRGGYNEQFF.

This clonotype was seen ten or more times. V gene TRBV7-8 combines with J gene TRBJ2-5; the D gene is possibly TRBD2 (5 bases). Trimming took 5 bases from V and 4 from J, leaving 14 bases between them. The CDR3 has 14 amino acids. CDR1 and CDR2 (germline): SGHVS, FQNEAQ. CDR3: CASSARAGGETQYF. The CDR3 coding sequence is TGTGCCAGCAGCGCCCGGGCGGGTGGAGAGACCCAGTACTTC.

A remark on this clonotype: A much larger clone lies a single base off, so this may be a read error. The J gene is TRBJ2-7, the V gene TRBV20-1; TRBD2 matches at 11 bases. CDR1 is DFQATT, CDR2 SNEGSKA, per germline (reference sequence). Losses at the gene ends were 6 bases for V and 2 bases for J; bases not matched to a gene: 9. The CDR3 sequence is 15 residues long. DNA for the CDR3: TGCAGTGCGACCTCCGCGGGACTAGCGGCCTACGAGCAGTACTTC. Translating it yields CSATSAGLAAYEQYF.